Listed below are T cell receptor beta chains from one sample, sequenced in a study of immune cell composition in non-small cell lung cancer. The table came from immunoSEQ multiplex PCR; TCRdb's copy has only in-frame clones and leaves some out. The sample carries 11,000 to 15,000 clones, roughly 80% recorded once. Sample: lung tumor tissue. Receptors originate from a human donor with non-small cell lung cancer. Both conserved end residues are part of each CDR3. Fields, in order: clone size, V gene, D gene, J gene, CDR3 DNA, CDR3 protein. D genes are given only for firm matches. Where a row states a size, it is once, few, many or the class of an expanded clone; other rows omit it.

-	TRBV27	TRBD2	TRBJ2-3	TGTGCCAGCAGCCAAACTAGCGGGAGGGGAGTAAGCAAGCAGTATTTT	CASSQTSGRGVSKQYF
-	TRBV4-1	TRBD1	TRBJ2-2	TGCGCCAGCAGCCAAGTGTTGGGGACAGGCCCGAACACCGGGGAGCTGTTTTTT	CASSQVLGTGPNTGELFF
-	TRBV5-4	TRBD2	TRBJ2-1	TGTGCCAGCAGCAGGACCAGCGGGAGCTCCTACAATGAGCAGTTCTTC	CASSRTSGSSYNEQFF
-	TRBV19	-	TRBJ2-7	TGTGCCAGTAGCCCTGGAAGCTACGAGCAGTACTTC	CASSPGSYEQYF
-	TRBV15	-	TRBJ2-5	TGTGCCACCAGCAGAGCTGGGACGGGTGAGACCCAGTACTTC	CATSRAGTGETQYF
-	TRBV15	TRBD1	TRBJ2-5	TGTGCCACCAGCAGCGGACAGGGTAATTGGGAGACCCAGTACTTC	CATSSGQGNWETQYF
-	TRBV11-1	-	TRBJ2-2	TGTGCCAGCCGACAGTCTAACCTCCTAATTACGAACACCGGGGAGCTGTTTTTT	CASRQSNLLITNTGELFF
-	TRBV7-3	TRBD1	TRBJ2-2	TGCGCCAGCAGCTCTTCGGGACAGGGAGCCGGGGAGCTGTTTTTT	CASSSSGQGAGELFF
-	TRBV6-1	-	TRBJ1-6	TGTGCCAGCAGTGAATCCCTCAATTCACCCCTCCACTTT	CASSESLNSPLHF
few	TRBV15	-	TRBJ2-1	TGTGCCACCAGCAGAGATCCTCTCATGGCGTCCGAGCAGTTCTTC	CATSRDPLMASEQFF
-	TRBV5-8	-	TRBJ1-1	TGTGCCAGCAGCTTGAGCGCGCTTAACACTGAAGCTTTCTTT	CASSLSALNTEAFF
-	TRBV29-1	-	TRBJ2-1	TGCAGCGTTGAAGGAGGTGGTAGCGGCTACAATGAGCAGTTCTTC	CSVEGGGSGYNEQFF
-	TRBV5-4	-	TRBJ2-5	TGTGCCAGCAGCGACAACCTGGTGGAGACCCAGTACTTC	CASSDNLVETQYF
-	TRBV5-5	-	TRBJ2-2	TGTGCCAGCAGCTTGTTAGACGGGGAGCTGTTTTTT	CASSLLDGELFF
-	TRBV28	TRBD1	TRBJ2-7	TGTGCCAGCAGTTTAATTACAGGGGGCCTAGGCTACGAGCAGTACTTC	CASSLITGGLGYEQYF
-	TRBV2	-	TRBJ1-5	TGTGCCAGCAGCCGGGGACGGGAAACTAATCAGCCCCAGCATTTT	CASSRGRETNQPQHF
-	TRBV5-4	TRBD1	TRBJ1-1	TGTGCCAGCAGCGGGGGGCAGGGGGCTAAGATGAACACTGAAGCTTTCTTT	CASSGGQGAKMNTEAFF
-	TRBV7-7	TRBD2	TRBJ2-5	TGTGCCAGCAGCTCCCTAGCGACTAGCGGGAGGCCCGTCTTCCAGACCCAGTACTTC	CASSSLATSGRPVFQTQYF
-	TRBV11-3	-	TRBJ1-3	TGTGCCAGCAGCCCCCCTACAGGGACCTCTGGAAACACCATATATTTT	CASSPPTGTSGNTIYF
-	TRBV27	TRBD2	TRBJ2-1	TGTGCCAGCAGTTTGACTAGCGGGAGAGTCTACAATGAGCAGTTCTTC	CASSLTSGRVYNEQFF
-	TRBV9	TRBD2	TRBJ2-1	TGTGCCAGCAGCGGAAGCGGGAGATCCTACAATGAGCAGTTCTTC	CASSGSGRSYNEQFF
once	TRBV19	TRBD2	TRBJ2-1	TGTGCCAGTAGTAGCGGGAGTTGGTACAATGAGCAGTTCTTC	CASSSGSWYNEQFF
-	TRBV5-1	TRBD2	TRBJ2-2	TGCGCCAGCAGCTTGGTAGCGGGAGTTACCGGGGAGCTGTTTTTT	CASSLVAGVTGELFF
-	TRBV20-1	-	TRBJ2-3	TGCAGTGCTCCTCGGGCAGATACGCAGTATTTT	CSAPRADTQYF
-	TRBV7-3	-	TRBJ1-1	TGTGCCAGCAGCCTAGGGGGAGTAGGTGGCACTGAAGCTTTCTTT	CASSLGGVGGTEAFF
-	TRBV7-2	TRBD2	TRBJ2-1	TGTGCCAGCAGCTTGGCCGGACCCTCTAGCGGGAGGGCCAATGAGCAGTTCTTC	CASSLAGPSSGRANEQFF
-	TRBV6-6	-	TRBJ1-5	TGTGCCAGCAGTTACTCAACCCCCGGACGCCAGCCCCAGCATTTT	CASSYSTPGRQPQHF
large	TRBV2	TRBD2	TRBJ2-7	TGTGCCAGCAGGACACTAGCGGGGACAATCTACGAGCAGTACTTC	CASRTLAGTIYEQYF
-	TRBV19	TRBD1	TRBJ1-2	TGTGCCAGTAGTTTAACCGGGACAGGGGCGAACTATGGCTACACCTTC	CASSLTGTGANYGYTF
-	TRBV7-9	TRBD2	TRBJ2-7	TGTGCCAGCACCAGGACTAGCGGGACCTACGAGCAGTACTTC	CASTRTSGTYEQYF
few	TRBV28	-	TRBJ2-7	TGTGCCAGCAGCACCGGACCACTCTACGAGCAGTACTTC	CASSTGPLYEQYF
medium-sized	TRBV10-2	-	TRBJ2-1	TGCGCCAGCAGATTGGGTGAGCAGTTCTTC	CASRLGEQFF
-	TRBV19	-	TRBJ2-3	TGTGCCAGTAGTCCGAGGGACCGCCGATCGCAGTATTTT	CASSPRDRRSQYF
-	TRBV5-4	-	TRBJ1-1	TGTGCCAGCACCCGGTCCTTACAGGAGATGAACACTGAAGCTTTCTTT	CASTRSLQEMNTEAFF
-	TRBV29-1	TRBD2	TRBJ2-1	TGCAGCGCCCTAGCGGGAGGTACCTACAATGAGCAGTTCTTC	CSALAGGTYNEQFF
once	TRBV7-9	-	TRBJ1-4	TGTGCCAGCAGTTCCTCCTCCTCTAATGAAAAACTGTTTTTT	CASSSSSSNEKLFF
once	TRBV5-1	TRBD1	TRBJ1-1	TGCGCCAGCAGCTTGGACAGGGGGATGAACACTGAAGCTTTCTTT	CASSLDRGMNTEAFF
-	TRBV27	-	TRBJ1-6	TGTGCCAGCAGTTGGGACAATAATTCACCCCTCCACTTT	CASSWDNNSPLHF
-	TRBV28	TRBD1	TRBJ2-7	TGTGCCAGCAGTGTGGGGACAGGGTGGTACGAGCAGTACTTC	CASSVGTGWYEQYF
-	TRBV19	-	TRBJ2-3	TGTGCCAGTAGTTTAACGGGAGTTTGGACAGATACGCAGTATTTT	CASSLTGVWTDTQYF
-	TRBV7-3	-	TRBJ2-5	TGTGCCAGCAGCCAACTTGGTCTAGGGAAGCGGGCGCCATTCCAGTACTTC	CASSQLGLGKRAPFQYF
-	TRBV5-4	-	TRBJ2-5	TGTGCCAGCTCTCGCGGGCCAGGGGAAGAGACCCAGTACTTC	CASSRGPGEETQYF
-	TRBV27	TRBD2	TRBJ2-1	TGTGCCAGCAGTGTATCTAGCGGCGACTACAATGAGCAGTTCTTC	CASSVSSGDYNEQFF